The present T cell receptor beta chain was sequenced within a study of T cell responses to AZD1222 COVID-19 vaccine. Findings and caveats of the study: The repertoires were collected only after the peak T cell response. Nearly half of the spike-specific TCRs reportedly recognize variant regions that carry no mutations. When two AZD1222 doses had been given, Spike-specific TCR breadth and depth rose. The study found vaccine-associated CD4 TCRs spanning spike, dominant at 160-218 and 743-854.

The CDR3 is 14 residues long. CDR1 SGHDT and CDR2 YYEEEE come from the germline V gene. Trimming removed 4 bases from V and 6 bases from J; junction bases left unmatched: 5. Some clones are missing from TCRdb's copy, which holds only in-frame ones; the method was immunoSEQ multiplex PCR. The repertoire consists of roughly 140,000 clones, with 87% occurring once and the leading ten covering about 9%. As concerns this clone: Its matching antigen is unknown.

The starting material was peripheral blood, obtained 28 days after the second AZD1222 dose. This TCR was sampled from an adult who received the AZD1222 COVID-19 vaccine. The V gene is TRBV5-6, the J gene TRBJ1-5; 9 bases agree with TRBD1. The CDR3 here is CASSPDRGGQPQHF. For the CDR3, the DNA is TGTGCCAGCAGCCCGGACAGGGGTGGTCAGCCCCAGCATTTT.